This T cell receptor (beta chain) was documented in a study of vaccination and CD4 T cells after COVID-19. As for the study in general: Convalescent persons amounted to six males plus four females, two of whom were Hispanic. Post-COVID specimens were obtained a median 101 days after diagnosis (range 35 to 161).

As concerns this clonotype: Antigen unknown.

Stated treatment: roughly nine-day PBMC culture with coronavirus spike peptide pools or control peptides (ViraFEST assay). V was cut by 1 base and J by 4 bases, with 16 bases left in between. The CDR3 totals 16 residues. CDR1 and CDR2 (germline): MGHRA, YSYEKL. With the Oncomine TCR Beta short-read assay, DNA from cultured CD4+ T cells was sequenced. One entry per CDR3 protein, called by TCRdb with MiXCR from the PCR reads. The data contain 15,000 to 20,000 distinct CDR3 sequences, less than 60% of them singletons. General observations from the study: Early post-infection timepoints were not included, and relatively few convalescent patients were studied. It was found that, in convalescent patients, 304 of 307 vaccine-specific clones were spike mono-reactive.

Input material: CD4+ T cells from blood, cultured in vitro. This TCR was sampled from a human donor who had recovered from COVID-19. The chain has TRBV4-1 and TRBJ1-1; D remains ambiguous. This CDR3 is CASSQAREGGRTEAFF. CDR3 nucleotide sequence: TGCGCCAGCAGCCAAGCCCGGGAGGGAGGTCGCACTGAAGCTTTCTTT.